These T cell receptor beta chains were read from a single sample in a study of neurological immune-mediated disorders. TCRdb analysed the 5' RACE reads with MiXCR anew, one entry per CDR3 protein. The sample consists of approximately 80,000 distinct CDR3 sequences, nearly 6% of them appearing once. What was sequenced was PBMCs. These receptors were taken from a woman aged 55-69 years with multiple sclerosis. CDR3s leave out the opening cysteine and the closing phenylalanine or tryptophan. Some rows mark clone size as missing; the rest say once, few, many or name a class of expanded clone.

j_gene,abundance,v_gene,CDR3aa
TRBJ1-2,many,TRBV3-1,ASSQVEAMKGALMRGYT
TRBJ2-1,many,TRBV5-1,ASTREGEYYNEQF
TRBJ2-5,many,TRBV20-1,SARPLGLAGDPLQETQY
TRBJ1-2,many,TRBV11-2,ASSLDRGADGYT
TRBJ2-5,many,TRBV7-2,ASSQAKGGQETQY
TRBJ1-2,many,TRBV27,ASSVRERDYGYT
TRBJ2-1,many,TRBV20-1,SAVNRGQGEQF
TRBJ2-5,few,TRBV5-1,ASSPAGGYQETQY
TRBJ2-7,.,TRBV7-8,ASSPTGVAYEQY
TRBJ1-1,many,TRBV5-1,ASSFSNRTPNTEAF
TRBJ2-5,many,TRBV5-1,ASSLSGGSETQY
TRBJ2-5,many,TRBV3-1,ASNPGPWTETQY
TRBJ2-1,many,TRBV7-2,ASSLAIGTGIYNEQF
TRBJ1-2,.,TRBV5-1,ASSSTTGLRSYT
TRBJ2-5,many,TRBV12-3/TRBV12-4,ASSLGRQGALEETQY
TRBJ1-2,many,TRBV6-1,ASRATVLIYGYT
TRBJ2-7,many,TRBV20-1,SAPGSAYEQY
TRBJ1-5,many,TRBV20-1,SARGGGQISQPQH
TRBJ1-2,medium-sized,TRBV28,ASSEGREGYT
TRBJ2-3,.,TRBV20-1,SASLLPGDTQY
TRBJ2-1,many,TRBV29-1,SHKTQGAPRQF
TRBJ2-3,many,TRBV6-1,ASRTPRGIADTQY